Sequencing of this T cell receptor beta chain was carried out in a study of CD8 T cells in Susac syndrome. Those who served as multiple sclerosis controls were treatment-naive patients with stable or active relapsing-remitting disease. FACS enriched CD8+ TEMRA cells, while bulk CD8+ and CD4+ were negatively isolated. Reverse transcription of roughly 0.5 to 1 ug RNA was performed with random hexamers. MiXCR was run by TCRdb on the immunoSEQ multiplex PCR reads, yielding one entry per CDR3 protein. There are approximately 200,000 distinct CDR3 sequences in the sample; 90% to 95% occur only once, and 0.085% to 0.095% lies in the top ten. V lost 6 bases and J lost 4, with 10 bases in between. The CDR3 spans 13 residues. Per germline, CDR1 SGHAT and CDR2 FQNNGV.

The receptor was isolated from a human donor with multiple sclerosis. Sequencing was performed on CD4+ T cells from PBMCs. V is TRBV11-2 and J is TRBJ2-1, with D possibly being TRBD1 (5 bases). CDR3 sequence reads: CASSSDRYNEQFF. The CDR3 DNA sequence: TGTGCCAGCAGTTCCGACAGATACAATGAGCAGTTCTTC.